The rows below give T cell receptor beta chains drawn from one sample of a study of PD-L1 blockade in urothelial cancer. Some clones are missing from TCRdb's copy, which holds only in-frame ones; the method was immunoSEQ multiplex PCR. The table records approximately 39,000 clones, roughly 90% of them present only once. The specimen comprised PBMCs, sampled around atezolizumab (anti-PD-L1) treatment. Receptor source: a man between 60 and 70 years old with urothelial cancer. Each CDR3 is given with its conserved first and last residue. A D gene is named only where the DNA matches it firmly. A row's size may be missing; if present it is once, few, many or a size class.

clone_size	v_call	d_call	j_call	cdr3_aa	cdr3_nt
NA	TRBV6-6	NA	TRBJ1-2	CASSYTTNNYGYTF	TGTGCCAGCAGTTATACGACAAACAACTATGGCTACACCTTC
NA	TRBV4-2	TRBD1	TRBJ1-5	CASSQVAGQARQPQHF	TGTGCCAGCAGCCAGGTGGCAGGACAGGCCAGGCAGCCCCAGCATTTT
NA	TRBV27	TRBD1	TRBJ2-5	CASSSLRDSQETQYF	TGTGCCAGCAGTAGCCTCCGGGACAGCCAAGAGACCCAGTACTTC
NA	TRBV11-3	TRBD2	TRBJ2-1	CASSPVPLAGAYNEQFF	TGTGCCAGCAGCCCCGTGCCTCTAGCGGGAGCCTACAATGAGCAGTTCTTC
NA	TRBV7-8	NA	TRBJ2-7	CASSTDITASYEQYF	TGTGCCAGCAGTACGGACATAACCGCCTCCTACGAGCAGTACTTC
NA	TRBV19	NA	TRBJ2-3	CASTPSGQGGVWDTQYF	TGTGCCAGTACCCCCAGTGGACAGGGAGGGGTATGGGATACGCAGTATTTT
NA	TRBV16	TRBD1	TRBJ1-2	CASSSRQGSNSYTF	TGTGCCAGCAGCTCCCGACAGGGGTCGAACAGCTACACCTTC
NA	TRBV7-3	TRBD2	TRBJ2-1	CASSTQSTSQTEQFF	TGTGCCAGCAGCACGCAGTCGACTAGCCAGACTGAGCAGTTCTTC
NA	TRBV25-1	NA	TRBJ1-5	CASSELVVDQPQHF	TGTGCCAGCAGTGAATTGGTAGTGGATCAGCCCCAGCATTTT
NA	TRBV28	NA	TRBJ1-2	CAILGGGAIYGYTF	TGTGCCATCCTTGGGGGGGGCGCGATTTATGGCTACACCTTC
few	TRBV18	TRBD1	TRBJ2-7	CASSPAGTGYEQYF	TGTGCCAGCTCACCAGCCGGGACAGGTTACGAGCAGTACTTC
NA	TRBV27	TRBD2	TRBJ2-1	CASSPLAGGVNEQFF	TGTGCCAGCAGTCCCCTAGCGGGAGGAGTCAATGAGCAGTTCTTC
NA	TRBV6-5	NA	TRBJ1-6	CASSYESGLRPLHF	TGTGCCAGCAGTTATGAGAGCGGATTGAGACCCCTCCACTTT
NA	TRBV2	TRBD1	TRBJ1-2	CANAVRQGGGYTF	TGTGCCAACGCCGTGAGACAGGGTGGTGGCTACACCTTC
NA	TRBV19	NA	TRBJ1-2	CASSMFAFQNGYTF	TGTGCCAGTAGTATGTTTGCTTTCCAGAATGGCTACACCTTC
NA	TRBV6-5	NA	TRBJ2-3	CASSYQGAMTDTQYF	TGTGCCAGCAGTTACCAAGGGGCCATGACAGATACGCAGTATTTT
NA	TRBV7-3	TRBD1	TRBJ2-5	CASSLLNPTRDSKETQYF	TGTGCCAGCAGCTTACTCAACCCGACCCGGGACAGTAAAGAGACCCAGTACTTC
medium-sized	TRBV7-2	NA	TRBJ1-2	CASTLMGGSNYGYTF	TGTGCCAGCACCCTAATGGGGGGGTCTAACTATGGCTACACCTTC
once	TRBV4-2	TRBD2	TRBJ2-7	CASSQEEGGGDYEQYF	TGTGCCAGCAGCCAAGAAGAAGGCGGGGGGGATTACGAGCAGTACTTC
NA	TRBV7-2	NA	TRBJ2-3	CASSFPGTGVQDTQYF	TGTGCCAGCAGCTTCCCCGGGACTGGAGTTCAAGATACGCAGTATTTT
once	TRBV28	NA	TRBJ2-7	CASRKAGSSYEQYF	TGTGCCAGCAGAAAAGCCGGATCTAGCTACGAGCAGTACTTC
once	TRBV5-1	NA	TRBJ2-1	CASSLSDNEQFF	TGCGCCAGCAGCTTATCCGACAATGAGCAGTTCTTC
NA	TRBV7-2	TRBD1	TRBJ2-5	CASQTVGQGNGETQYF	TGTGCCAGCCAAACCGTGGGACAGGGGAACGGAGAGACCCAGTACTTC
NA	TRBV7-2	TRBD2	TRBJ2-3	CASRGSAGGTDTQYF	TGTGCCAGCAGGGGATCCGCGGGGGGCACAGATACGCAGTATTTT
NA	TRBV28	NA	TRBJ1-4	CASSSGQGGKLFF	TGTGCCAGCAGTTCGGGACAAGGCGGAAAACTGTTTTTT
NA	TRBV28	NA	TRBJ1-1	CASSPTDSSLTEAFF	TGTGCCAGCAGTCCCACGGACAGTTCCCTCACTGAAGCTTTCTTT
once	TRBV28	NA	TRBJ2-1	CASSWGPHGYTHNEQFF	TGTGCCAGCAGTTGGGGCCCCCACGGCTACACGCACAATGAGCAGTTCTTC
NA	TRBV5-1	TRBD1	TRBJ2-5	CASSRDRGSGETQYF	TGCGCCAGCAGCCGGGACAGGGGGTCAGGGGAGACCCAGTACTTC
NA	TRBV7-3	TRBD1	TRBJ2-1	CASSAPPGQGYNEQFF	TGTGCCAGCAGCGCACCACCGGGACAGGGGTACAATGAGCAGTTCTTC
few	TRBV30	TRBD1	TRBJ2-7	CAWSRTGVSYEQYF	TGTGCCTGGAGCCGGACAGGGGTCTCCTACGAGCAGTACTTC
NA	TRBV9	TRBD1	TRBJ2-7	CASSPYDRGRMSIAEQYF	TGTGCCAGCAGCCCTTACGACAGGGGGCGCATGTCAATCGCCGAGCAGTACTTC
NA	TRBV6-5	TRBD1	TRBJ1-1	CASSYRGTAMNTEAFF	TGTGCCAGCAGTTACCGGGGGACAGCCATGAACACTGAAGCTTTCTTT
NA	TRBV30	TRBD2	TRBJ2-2	CAWVSGIGTGELFF	TGTGCCTGGGTTAGCGGGATAGGGACCGGGGAGCTGTTTTTT
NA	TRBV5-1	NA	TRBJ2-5	CASSFGQWGETQYF	TGCGCCAGCAGCTTTGGACAGTGGGGGGAGACCCAGTACTTC
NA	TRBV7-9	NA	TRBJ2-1	CASSSSGYNEQFF	TGTGCCAGCAGTTCCTCGGGGTACAATGAGCAGTTCTTC
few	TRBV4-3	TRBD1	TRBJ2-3	CASSQGWGTGGSDTQYF	TGCGCCAGCAGCCAGGGGTGGGGGACAGGGGGCTCGGATACGCAGTATTTT
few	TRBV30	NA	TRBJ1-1	CAWSPGGGEAFF	TGTGCCTGGAGTCCCGGAGGCGGTGAAGCTTTCTTT
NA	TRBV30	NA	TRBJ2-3	CAWSELAWGTDTQYF	TGTGCCTGGAGTGAGCTAGCGTGGGGCACAGATACGCAGTATTTT
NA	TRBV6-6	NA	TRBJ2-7	CASSPRGAPTTEQYF	TGTGCCAGCAGTCCAAGGGGCGCCCCCACTACCGAGCAGTACTTC
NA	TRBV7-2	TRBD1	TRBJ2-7	CASRPRGGQGYEQYF	TGTGCCAGCAGGCCCCGAGGAGGACAGGGGTACGAGCAGTACTTC
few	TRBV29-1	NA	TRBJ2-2	CSVEPRSTGELFF	TGCAGCGTTGAACCCAGGTCGACCGGGGAGCTGTTTTTT
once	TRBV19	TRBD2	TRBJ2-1	CASSILADNEQFF	TGTGCCAGTAGTATTCTAGCGGACAATGAGCAGTTCTTC
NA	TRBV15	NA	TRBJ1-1	CATRGVLTEAFF	TGTGCCACCCGCGGGGTATTAACTGAAGCTTTCTTT
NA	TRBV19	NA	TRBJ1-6	CASSPRGGLFNSPLHF	TGTGCCAGTAGTCCCCGGGGAGGGTTGTTTAATTCACCCCTCCACTTT
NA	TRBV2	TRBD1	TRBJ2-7	CASSLHRDRGGEQYF	TGTGCCAGCAGTCTACACCGGGACAGGGGGGGCGAGCAGTACTTC
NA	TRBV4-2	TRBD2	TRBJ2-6	CASSSTIAGLSGANVLTF	TGTGCCAGCAGCTCGACAATAGCGGGCCTTTCTGGGGCCAACGTCCTGACTTTC
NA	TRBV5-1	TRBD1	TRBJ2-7	CASGTGPYEQYF	TGCGCCAGCGGGACAGGCCCCTACGAGCAGTACTTC
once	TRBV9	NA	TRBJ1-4	CASSPRQSHNEKLFF	TGTGCCAGCAGCCCTAGACAGAGTCATAATGAAAAACTGTTTTTT
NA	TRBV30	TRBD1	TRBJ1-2	CAWKTQGADYGYTF	TGTGCCTGGAAAACACAGGGGGCGGACTATGGCTACACCTTC
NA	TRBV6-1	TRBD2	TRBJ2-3	CASSEGLAGAVDTQYF	TGTGCCAGCAGTGAGGGACTAGCGGGAGCGGTAGATACGCAGTATTTT